Listed here are 30 T cell receptor beta chains from one sample, sequenced in a study of blood T cells in healthy people across ages. Primed by a sample-barcoded 5' primer and a J-beta primer mix, a second PCR proceeded for roughly 7 to 12 cycles. TCRdb reanalysed the 5' RACE reads using MiXCR and keeps one entry per CDR3 protein. This sample yields roughly 1.5 million distinct CDR3 sequences, of which around 40% are seen a single time; roughly 3.7% belongs to the top ten. Sample: blood. Every receptor here comes from a woman between 18 and 29 years old in good health.

The chain uses TRBV30 and TRBJ1-1; no clear D gene. The CDR3 consists of 13 residues. Germline CDR1 GTSNPN, CDR2 SVGIG (reference sequence). V lost 1 base to trimming and J lost 0 bases, with 6 bases between them. The CDR3 DNA sequence: TGTGCCTGGAGTGAGCTTATGAACACTGAAGCTTTCTTT. Protein sequence: CAWSELMNTEAFF. Together with reference TRBV30 and TRBJ1-1, the CDR3 gives the full variable domain: SQTIHQWPATLVQPVGSPLSLECTVEGTSNPNLYWYRQAAGRGLQLLFYSVGIGQISSEVPQNLSASRPQDRQFILSSKKLLLSDSGFYLCAWSELMNTEAFFGQGTRLTVV.

Remarks on this clonotype: One junction end does not reproduce the germline sequence, and a read error may be involved. This chain joins TRBV6-5 and TRBJ1-5; tentatively, D is TRBD1 (6 bases). This CDR3 comprises 14 residues. The germline CDR1 and CDR2 sequences are MNHEY and SVGAGI. CDR3 coding DNA: TGTACCAGCAGAACAGGGTCGGGCAATCAGCCCCAGCATTTT. This sequence encodes CTSRTGSGNQPQHF.

In its sample, this clonotype was seen once. The CDR3 is CASGIDRDSYEQYF. In DNA form, the CDR3 reads TGTGCCAGCGGGATCGACAGGGACTCCTACGAGCAGTACTTC. V usage is TRBV3-1 and J usage is TRBJ2-7; 7 positions agree with TRBD1. Germline CDR1 reads LGHDT; CDR2 reads YNNKEL (reference sequence). V gave up 8 bases and J gave up 0 bases; unmatched junction bases: 7. The CDR3 is made up of 14 amino acids.

This clonotype was seen only a few times. J is TRBJ2-3 and V is TRBV4-1, with TRBD2 matching 7 bases. The germline gives CDR1 MGHRA, CDR2 YSYEKL. V was pared by 2 bases and J by 0 bases, with 11 bases of the junction left unmatched. The CDR3 contains 18 residues. CDR3: CASSQLGGAGSSTDTQYF. DNA of the CDR3: TGCGCCAGCAGCCAACTGGGAGGAGCGGGGAGCAGCACAGATACGCAGTATTTT.

V usage is TRBV29-1 and J usage is TRBJ2-5; D is uncertain. This CDR3 contains 14 residues. Trimming left V 3 bases short and J 4 bases short, with 15 bases between. Germline loops: CDR1 SQVTM, CDR2 ANQGSEA. The CDR3 loop is CSVEGRDKRETQYF. In nucleotides, the CDR3 is TGCAGCGTTGAGGGTCGAGACAAGAGAGAGACCCAGTACTTC.

This clonotype was detected a few times. The genes are TRBV4-3 and TRBJ1-1; TRBD1 agrees at 7 bases. Germline V gene lookup returns CDR1 LGHNA and CDR2 YSLEER. V shed 3 bases, J shed 6 bases, and the junction held 4 bases outside the gene matches. This CDR3 contains 13 residues. The CDR3 here is CASSHIGTAEAFF. CDR3 nucleotides: TGCGCCAGCAGCCATATAGGGACAGCTGAAGCTTTCTTT.

This chain links TRBV6-2 or TRBV6-3 with TRBJ2-2; D is undetermined. The length of the CDR3 is 15 residues. The germline CDR1 and CDR2 sequences are MNHEY and SVGEGT. The V end was cut by 2 bases, the J end by 3 bases, with 10 bases between. The CDR3 bases are TGTGCCAGCAGTTACCTGGGAACGCACACCGGGGAGCTGTTTTTT. Residues: CASSYLGTHTGELFF.

The rearrangement joins TRBV4-1 to TRBJ1-4; D gene ambiguous. The length of the CDR3 is 16 residues. Germline CDR1 reads MGHRA; CDR2 reads YSYEKL. Between the trimmed V and J ends, which lost 5 bases and 4 bases, there was a span of 17 bases. The CDR3 nucleotides are TGCGCCAGCAGCAACCCCCCCGGACGGCTTAATGAAAAACTGTTTTTT. Translating gives CASSNPPGRLNEKLFF.

This clonotype occurred many times. This chain uses TRBV7-2 with TRBJ2-3, with TRBD1 identical over 8 bases. This CDR3 has 13 amino acids. J gave up 4 bases and V 4 bases, and 1 base lay outside the gene matches. CDR1 is SGHTA, CDR2 FQGNSA, per germline. The CDR3 is CASSYRGADTQYF. The CDR3 DNA reads as TGTGCCAGCAGCTACAGGGGGGCAGATACGCAGTATTTT.

The chain links TRBV5-6 to TRBJ2-7, with D maybe TRBD2 (5 bases). Looked up from germline, CDR1 is SGHDT and CDR2 is YYEEEE. The V gene lost 0 bases and the J gene lost 7 bases, with 14 bases spanning the gap. This CDR3 region has 14 residues. CDR3 sequence reads: CASSLGLAVNEQYF. CDR3 in DNA: TGTGCCAGCAGCTTGGGTCTAGCAGTAAATGAGCAGTACTTC.

A few counts support this clonotype. This sequence joins TRBV10-3 and TRBJ2-5; D perhaps matches TRBD2 (5 bases). Looked up from germline, CDR1 is ENHRY and CDR2 is SYGVKD. The CDR3 is 14 amino acids. The germline V and J ends were trimmed by 4 bases and 11 bases, with 20 bases remaining between them. The CDR3 nucleotides read TGTGCCATCAGTGGTGGACTCCCGTACAATGAGCAGTACTTC. Amino acid sequence: CAISGGLPYNEQYF.

This clonotype came up a few times. The V gene is TRBV7-2, the J gene TRBJ2-3, with D maybe TRBD2 (5 bases). The germline gives CDR1 SGHTA, CDR2 FQGNSA. The CDR3 runs 16 residues. V gave up 5 bases and J gave up 0 bases, with 15 bases separating them. In DNA form, the CDR3 reads TGTGCCAGCAGCCCCCTGAGGGAGATAAGCACAGATACGCAGTATTTT. This sequence encodes CASSPLREISTDTQYF.

V and J are TRBV28 and TRBJ2-1; the match to TRBD2 covers 9 bases. CDR1 MDHEN and CDR2 SYDVKM come from the germline V gene. There are 14 residues in the CDR3. The trim removed 5 bases at V and 13 bases at J, leaving 12 bases unmatched. CDR3 residues: CASSRTSVETEQFF. The CDR3 region has the DNA TGTGCCAGCAGTCGGACTAGCGTGGAAACTGAACAGTTCTTC.

This clonotype was seen more than once but under ten times. CDR3 in amino acids: CASREMSSGANVLTF. CDR3 bases: TGCGCCAGCAGAGAGATGAGCTCTGGGGCCAACGTCCTGACTTTC. The chain uses TRBV4-1 and TRBJ2-6, with D unclear. Germline V gene sequence: CDR1 MGHRA, CDR2 YSYEKL. Trimming took off 6 bases at V and 0 bases at J, with 9 bases between the two ends. CDR3 length equals 15 residues.

In its sample, this clonotype was seen many times. Relative to the germline gene, one junction end is altered; a read error may explain this. The chain combines TRBV7-2 with TRBJ2-3; 8 bases agree with TRBD2. Germline values: CDR1 SGHTA, CDR2 FQGNSA. This CDR3 spans 14 amino acids. CDR3 bases: TGTGCCAGCAGTTTAGCGGGGCCCACAGATACGCAGTATTTT. Translating gives CASSLAGPTDTQYF.

The V and J genes are TRBV18 and TRBJ1-2; 10 bases are shared with TRBD1. V lost 4 bases to trimming and J lost 8 bases; unmatched junction nucleotides: 13. This CDR3 is 16 amino acids long. Germline CDR1 KGHSH, CDR2 LQKENI. CDR3 amino acids: CASSRPGQGEVSGYTF. For the CDR3, the DNA is TGTGCCAGCTCACGTCCTGGACAGGGGGAAGTCAGCGGCTACACCTTC.

The chain uses TRBV20-1 and TRBJ1-1; tentative D call: TRBD1 (5 bases). The CDR3 spans 15 residues. Deletions cut 0 bases from V and 3 bases from J, with 14 bases between. Germline assignment: CDR1 DFQATT and CDR2 SNEGSKA (reference sequence). The CDR3 sequence is CSARDSTGGDTEAFF. CDR3 bases: TGCAGTGCTAGAGATTCGACGGGGGGAGACACTGAAGCTTTCTTT.

The rearrangement links TRBV10-3 to TRBJ1-6, with D hard to call. This CDR3 has 14 amino acids. Germline CDR1 is ENHRY and CDR2 is SYGVKD. Trimming removed 7 bases at V and 5 bases at J, with 12 bases between. The DNA of the CDR3 is TGTGCCATCAAGCTAGGGTCAGATAATTCACCCCTCCACTTT. Amino acids: CAIKLGSDNSPLHF.

The chain employs TRBV7-2 and TRBJ1-6; 7 bases agree with TRBD1. The germline V gene encodes CDR1 SGHTA and CDR2 FQGNSA. Losses at the gene ends were 4 bases for V and 7 bases for J; bases not matched to a gene: 4. CDR3 length equals 14 residues. This chain's CDR3 is CASSSQGPNSPLHF. The CDR3 DNA follows: TGTGCCAGCAGCTCACAGGGGCCCAATTCACCCCTCCACTTT.

CDR3 coding DNA: TGTGCCAGCCAGACAGGGATCGCCTACGAGCAGTACTTC. Its translation is CASQTGIAYEQYF. The chain combines TRBV6-1 with TRBJ2-7, with TRBD1 matching 7 bases. The CDR3 runs 13 residues. The junction had 6 bases not matched to a gene; V was cut back by 8 bases and J by 2 bases. The germline gives CDR1 MNHNS, CDR2 SASEGT.

The genes are TRBV20-1 and TRBJ2-5; 11 positions match TRBD2. This CDR3 comprises 16 residues. Germline V gene lookup returns CDR1 DFQATT and CDR2 SNEGSKA (reference sequence). V was pared by 0 bases and J by 1 base, with 4 bases of the junction left unmatched. The CDR3 sequence is CSARDYSGRVQETQYF. The CDR3 nucleotides read TGCAGTGCTAGAGATTATAGCGGGAGGGTCCAAGAGACCCAGTACTTC.

A word on this clonotype: Relative to the germline gene, one junction end is altered; a read error may explain this. This rearrangement joins TRBV7-8 to TRBJ2-2, with a possible D match to TRBD2 (6 bases). The germline CDR1 and CDR2 sequences are SGHVS and FQNEAQ. The CDR3 runs to 15 residues. The DNA of the CDR3 is TGTGCCAGCGGCTTAGCCCGACTAGTATACGGGGAGCTGTTTTTT. Translation gives CASGLARLVYGELFF. The entire variable domain, with the rest obtained from reference TRBV7-8 and TRBJ2-2, is as follows: GAGVSQSPRYKVAKRGQDVALRCDPISGHVSLFWYQQALGQGPEFLTYFQNEAQLDKSGLPSDRFFAERPEGSVSTLKIQRTQQEDSAVYLCASGLARLVYGELFFGEGSRLTVL.

The rearrangement joins TRBV2 to TRBJ2-1; maybe TRBD1 (5 bases). Germline CDR1 reads SNHLY; CDR2 reads FYNNEI. The CDR3 has 15 residues. Trimming left V 4 bases short and J 5 bases short, with 15 bases between. The CDR3 nucleotides read TGTGCCAGCAGTGGGCCCGCCCAGACAGACAATGAGCAGTTCTTC. Its protein is CASSGPAQTDNEQFF. Complete variable domain (other parts from reference TRBV2 and TRBJ2-1): EPEVTQTPSHQVTQMGQEVILRCVPISNHLYFYWYRQILGQKVEFLVSFYNNEISEKSEIFDDQFSVERPDGSNFTLKIRSTKLEDSAMYFCASSGPAQTDNEQFFGPGTRLTVL.

The chain carries TRBV27 and TRBJ2-7; maybe TRBD2 (6 bases). The germline gives CDR1 MNHEY, CDR2 SMNVEV (reference sequence). CDR3 length: 14 amino acids. Trimming left V 4 bases short and J 2 bases short, with 12 bases between. The CDR3: CASSSEGLTYEQYF. The DNA for the CDR3 is TGTGCCAGCAGTTCGGAGGGGTTAACCTACGAGCAGTACTTC.

The V call is TRBV28, the J call TRBJ1-6, with 7 bases that match TRBD1. Per the germline V gene, CDR1 is MDHEN and CDR2 is SYDVKM. The CDR3 contains 15 residues. V dropped 7 bases and J dropped 8; count of bases not matched to a gene: 11. CDR3 sequence: CASTSRGTAYSPLHF. The CDR3 DNA reads as TGTGCCAGCACTTCCCGCGGGACAGCTTATTCACCCCTCCACTTT.

This clonotype was recorded a few times. V usage is TRBV6-2 or TRBV6-3 and J usage is TRBJ2-3; D assignment may be TRBD1 or TRBD2 (5 bases each). The ends were cut back, 2 bases at V and 2 bases at J, with 14 bases in the middle. Germline V CDR1 and CDR2: MNHEY, SVGEGT. The CDR3 runs to 16 residues. As DNA, the CDR3 is TGTGCCAGCAGTTACCTCGGGACCCATCCCACAGATACGCAGTATTTT. It specifies CASSYLGTHPTDTQYF.

V and J are TRBV20-1 and TRBJ2-1; D not certain. Per the germline V gene, CDR1 is DFQATT and CDR2 is SNEGSKA (reference sequence). This CDR3 spans 14 amino acids. V gave up 6 bases and J gave up 0 bases, with 12 bases separating them. The CDR3 DNA reads TGCAGTGCCTTGACACCGAGCTCCTACAATGAGCAGTTCTTC. Its translation: CSALTPSSYNEQFF.

This clonotype was observed a handful of times. The J gene is TRBJ2-5, the V gene TRBV9, with TRBD2 identical over 7 bases. V lost 2 bases to trimming and J lost 5 bases; unmatched junction nucleotides: 9. The CDR3 has 15 amino acids. In germline, CDR1 is SGDLS, CDR2 YYNGEE. CDR3 loop: CASSVTSALGETQYF. CDR3 DNA sequence: TGTGCCAGCAGCGTTACTAGCGCCCTCGGGGAGACCCAGTACTTC.

The chain has TRBV15 and TRBJ2-5; no clear D gene. TRBJ2-7 explains the end of the DNA better; the J call may be wrong. The V gene's germline CDR1 is LNHNV and CDR2 YYDKDF (reference sequence). CDR3 length equals 14 residues. In DNA, the CDR3 is TGTGCCACCAGCAGAGATCTTGTTGCCGACGAGCAGTACTTC. Protein sequence: CATSRDLVADEQYF.

This chain connects TRBV3-1 to TRBJ1-2; D is possibly TRBD1 (5 bases). V lost 4 bases and J lost 2, with 11 bases in between. The CDR3 consists of 14 residues. CDR1 and CDR2 from the germline V gene are LGHDT and YNNKEL (reference sequence). The CDR3 sequence: CASSPGVLNYGYTF. In nucleotides, the CDR3 is TGTGCCAGCAGCCCGGGGGTTCTAAACTATGGCTACACCTTC.